The rows below give T cell receptor beta chains drawn from one sample of a study of T cell responses to AZD1222 COVID-19 vaccine. TCRdb's copy holds only in-frame clones and misses some; the assay was immunoSEQ multiplex PCR. The repertoire holds 120,000 to 150,000 clones, with approximately 90% as singletons. The material was peripheral blood, obtained on day 0 of AZD1222 vaccination. These receptors came from an adult in good health. Both conserved end residues are part of each CDR3. D genes are given only for firm matches. Some rows mark clone size as missing; the rest say once, few, many or name a class of expanded clone.

j_call | d_call | v_call | clone_size | cdr3_nt | cdr3_aa
TRBJ2-7 | . | TRBV6-5 | . | TGTGCCAGCAGTCTCATGGGGGTTACCTACGAGCAGTACTTC | CASSLMGVTYEQYF
TRBJ1-1 | . | TRBV12-5 | . | TGTGCTAGTGGTTTGGCCGAGACGAACACTGAAGCTTTCTTT | CASGLAETNTEAFF
TRBJ1-1 | TRBD1 | TRBV28 | . | TGTGCCATCAGACAGGGGGACACTGAAGCTTTCTTT | CAIRQGDTEAFF
TRBJ1-1 | . | TRBV10-3 | . | TGTGCCATCAGATCCTCTCAGGGGAGGGCTGAAGCTTTCTTT | CAIRSSQGRAEAFF
TRBJ2-7 | . | TRBV18 | . | TGTGCCAGCTCACCCGGGACTTCAGGAGAGCAGTACTTC | CASSPGTSGEQYF
TRBJ1-1 | . | TRBV10-1 | . | TGCGCCAGCAGGGAGAACACTGAAGCTTTCTTT | CASRENTEAFF
TRBJ1-1 | . | TRBV6-5 | . | TGTGCCAGCAGTTACCGGAGGCCCTCCGGGGAAGCTTTCTTT | CASSYRRPSGEAFF
TRBJ2-6 | . | TRBV28 | once | TGTGCCAGCATCCGAGGGAGCTCTGGGGCCAACGTCCTGACTTTC | CASIRGSSGANVLTF
TRBJ1-2 | TRBD1 | TRBV6-2/TRBV6-3 | . | TGTGCCAGCAGCCGAGCAAAGGGACAGGCATCGAACTATGGCTACACCTTC | CASSRAKGQASNYGYTF
TRBJ1-5 | . | TRBV19 | . | TGTGCCAGTAGTATATCACGCAATCAGCCCCAGCATTTT | CASSISRNQPQHF
TRBJ1-4 | . | TRBV10-3 | . | TGTGCCATCAGTGAAGGGGGATATAATGAAAAACTGTTTTTT | CAISEGGYNEKLFF
TRBJ1-6 | . | TRBV6-5 | . | TGTGCCAGCAGTTACAAGGGCATTTTATCACCCCTCCACTTT | CASSYKGILSPLHF
TRBJ2-7 | . | TRBV4-2 | . | TGTGCCAGCAGCCAAGGAACGGGTAATTCCTACGAGCAGTACTTC | CASSQGTGNSYEQYF
TRBJ1-2 | . | TRBV5-6 | . | TGTGCCAGCAGCTCTACAGGGAACTATGGCTACACCTTC | CASSSTGNYGYTF
TRBJ2-5 | TRBD1 | TRBV7-7 | . | TGTGCCAGCAGCCCTGGGACAGGGGGAGAGACCCAGTACTTC | CASSPGTGGETQYF
TRBJ1-2 | . | TRBV5-6 | . | TGTGCCAGCAGCTTGGGTCGCAGGGGAACCGTCTATGGCTACACCTTC | CASSLGRRGTVYGYTF
TRBJ1-5 | . | TRBV7-9 | . | TGTGCCAGCAGCTCCTCGGGGGGCGGGCAGCCCCAGCATTTT | CASSSSGGGQPQHF
TRBJ2-7 | . | TRBV10-1 | . | TGCGCCAGCTATGCCGCGCCTGGACCCTACGAGCAGTACTTC | CASYAAPGPYEQYF
TRBJ1-1 | . | TRBV6-5 | . | TGTGCCAGCAGTTACGCGGGGGCGTTGAACACTGAAGCTTTCTTT | CASSYAGALNTEAFF
TRBJ1-1 | . | TRBV5-1 | . | TGCGCCAGCAGCTACTCGGGAAACACTGAAGCTTTCTTT | CASSYSGNTEAFF
TRBJ1-4 | . | TRBV24-1 | . | TGTGCCACCCTAGGAGCGGATAATGAAAAACTGTTTTTT | CATLGADNEKLFF
TRBJ1-6 | . | TRBV12-3/TRBV12-4 | . | TGTGCCAGCAGAGCTTGGGTAAGCTCACCCCTCCACTTT | CASRAWVSSPLHF
TRBJ1-1 | TRBD1 | TRBV7-9 | . | TGTGCCAGCAGGCACGGACAGGGGAAGGTGAACACTGAAGCTTTCTTT | CASRHGQGKVNTEAFF
TRBJ2-7 | . | TRBV5-1 | . | TGCGCCAGCAGCCTGTCTCCGGGTCCGACCCAATACGAGCAGTACTTC | CASSLSPGPTQYEQYF
TRBJ1-2 | . | TRBV7-2 | . | TGTGCCAGCAGCGGTGACAGGCAAGGGGGCTACACCTTC | CASSGDRQGGYTF
TRBJ2-7 | TRBD2 | TRBV6-6 | . | TGTGCCAGCAGTTACACAACTAGCGGGGGATCCTACGAGCAGTACTTC | CASSYTTSGGSYEQYF
TRBJ1-2 | . | TRBV4-3 | few | TGCGCCAGCAGCCAAGAACTCCAGGGCGGGTATGGCTACACCTTC | CASSQELQGGYGYTF
TRBJ1-1 | . | TRBV5-6 | . | TGTGCCAGCAGCTTCAAAGAGAACACTGAAGCTTTCTTT | CASSFKENTEAFF
TRBJ2-7 | . | TRBV30 | . | TGTGCCTGGATTGACTCTCCCTACGAGCAGTACTTC | CAWIDSPYEQYF
TRBJ1-6 | . | TRBV7-2 | . | TGTGCCAGCAGCTTGAGAGGGGGGGCAACCTTTTCACCCCTCCACTTT | CASSLRGGATFSPLHF
TRBJ2-6 | TRBD1 | TRBV7-9 | . | TGTGCCAGCAGCCCTACAGGGGCTGGGGCCAACGTCCTGACTTTC | CASSPTGAGANVLTF
TRBJ2-3 | TRBD2 | TRBV6-6 | . | TGTGCCAGCAGTCCATCGGGGCGGGGGGCGCGGAACACAGATACGCAGTATTTT | CASSPSGRGARNTDTQYF